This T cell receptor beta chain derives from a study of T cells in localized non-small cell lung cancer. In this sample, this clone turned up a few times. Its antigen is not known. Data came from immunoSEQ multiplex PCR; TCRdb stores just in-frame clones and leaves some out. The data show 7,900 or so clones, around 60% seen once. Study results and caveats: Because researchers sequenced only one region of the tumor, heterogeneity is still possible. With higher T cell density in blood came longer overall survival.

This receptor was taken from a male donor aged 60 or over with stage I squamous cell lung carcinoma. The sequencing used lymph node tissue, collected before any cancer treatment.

The CDR3 is CASEEGLVSGEQYF. The CDR3 nucleotides are TGTGCCAGCGAGGAGGGACTAGTCTCAGGCGAGCAGTACTTC. This chain links TRBV6-8 with TRBJ2-7, with TRBD2 identical over 8 bases. Germline V gives CDR1 MNHGY, CDR2 SAAAGT. CDR3 length equals 14 residues. Trimming took 8 bases from V and 6 from J; bases not matched to a gene: 12.